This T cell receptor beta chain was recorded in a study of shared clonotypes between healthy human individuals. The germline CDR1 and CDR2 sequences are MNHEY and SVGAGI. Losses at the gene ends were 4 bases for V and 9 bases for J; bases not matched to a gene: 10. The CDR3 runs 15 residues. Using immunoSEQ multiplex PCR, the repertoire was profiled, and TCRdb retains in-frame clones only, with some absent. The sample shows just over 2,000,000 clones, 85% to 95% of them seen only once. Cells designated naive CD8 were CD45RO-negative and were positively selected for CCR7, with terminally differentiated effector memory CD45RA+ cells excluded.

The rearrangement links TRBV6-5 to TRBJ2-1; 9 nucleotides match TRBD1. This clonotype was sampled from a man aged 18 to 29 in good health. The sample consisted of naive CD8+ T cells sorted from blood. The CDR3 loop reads CASSSGTGLVGEQFF. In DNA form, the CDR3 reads TGTGCCAGCAGTTCCGGGACAGGGCTCGTCGGTGAGCAGTTCTTC.